This TCR beta chain comes out of a study of blood T cell repertoires in COVID-19. The age range of participants was about 18 to 100 years, with residence in about 25 US areas. Clinical history as reported by participants underpinned cohort assignment. The CDR3 has 12 amino acids. The V gene lost 3 bases and the J gene lost 15 bases, with 15 bases spanning the gap. CDR1 and CDR2 from the germline V gene are MDHEN and SYDVKM. Repertoires were generated with immunoSEQ multiplex PCR, while TCRdb's copy carries only in-frame clones and drops some. The data show approximately 260,000 clones, around 81% seen once.

This receptor was taken from a man in his fifties or sixties who had recovered from COVID-19. Sequencing used PBMCs or T cells enriched from blood (not recorded which). The chain links TRBV28 to TRBJ2-1; D unclear. CDR3 bases: TGTGCCAGCAGTTTCTCTACTTTAACGCGGTTCTTC. This gives the protein CASSFSTLTRFF.